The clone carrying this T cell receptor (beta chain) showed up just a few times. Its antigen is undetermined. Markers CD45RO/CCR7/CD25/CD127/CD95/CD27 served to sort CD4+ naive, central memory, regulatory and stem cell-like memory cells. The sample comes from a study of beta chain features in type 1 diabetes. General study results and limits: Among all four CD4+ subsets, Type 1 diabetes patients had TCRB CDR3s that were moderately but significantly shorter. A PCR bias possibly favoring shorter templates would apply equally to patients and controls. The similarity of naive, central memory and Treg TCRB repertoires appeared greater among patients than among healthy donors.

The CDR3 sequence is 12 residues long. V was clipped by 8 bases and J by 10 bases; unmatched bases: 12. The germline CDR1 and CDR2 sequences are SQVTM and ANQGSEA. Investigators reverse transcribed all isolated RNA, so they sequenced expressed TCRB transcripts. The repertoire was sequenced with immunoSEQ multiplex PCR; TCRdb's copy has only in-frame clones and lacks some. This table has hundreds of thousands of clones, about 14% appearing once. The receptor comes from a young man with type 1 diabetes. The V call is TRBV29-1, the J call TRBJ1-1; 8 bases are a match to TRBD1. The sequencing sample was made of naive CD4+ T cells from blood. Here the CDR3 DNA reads TGCAGCACCAGCTCAGGGGGCGAGGGAGCTTTCTTT. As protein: CSTSSGGEGAFF.